This is a list of T cell receptor beta chains from one sample in a study of blood T cells in healthy people across ages. TCRdb processed the 5' RACE reads anew with MiXCR; each CDR3 protein has one entry. The data contain just under 900,000 distinct CDR3 sequences, under 35% of them singletons. The specimen sequenced was blood. Every receptor here comes from a woman of 80 years or more in good health. CDR3s include the opening cysteine and the closing phenylalanine or tryptophan. A D gene is named only where the DNA matches it firmly. The size of a clone is reported for some rows only, either as once, few or many, or as a class for expanded clones.

j_call	d_call	clone_size	v_call	cdr3_nt	cdr3_aa
TRBJ1-6	NA	few	TRBV4-3	TGCGCCAGCAGCCAAGTGGGCTCCTATAATTCACCCCTCCACTTT	CASSQVGSYNSPLHF
TRBJ1-2	NA	many	TRBV7-2	TGTGCCAGCAGCTTACAGGCGAAGGGCCAGCTGGTCTATGGCTACACCTTC	CASSLQAKGQLVYGYTF
TRBJ2-7	TRBD2	many	TRBV27	TGTGCCAGCAGTCTGATTACTAGCGGTACCTACGAGCAGTACTTC	CASSLITSGTYEQYF
TRBJ2-5	NA	many	TRBV6-5	TGTGCCAGCAGAGATGGACGGGAGACCCAGTACTTC	CASRDGRETQYF
TRBJ2-5	NA	NA	TRBV9	TGTGCCAGCAGCGTATCGGACAGATCGGAGACCCAGTACTTC	CASSVSDRSETQYF
TRBJ2-7	NA	NA	TRBV19	TGTGCCAGTAGTGCGACAGCAAACTCCTACAATGAGCAGTACTTC	CASSATANSYNEQYF
TRBJ2-3	NA	many	TRBV7-6	TGTGCCAGCAGCCCTGCCTCTGGACAGCTGAACACAGATACGCAGTATTTT	CASSPASGQLNTDTQYF
TRBJ1-4	NA	NA	TRBV7-9	TGTGCCAGCAGCCCGGACAGCTTACAACTGTTTTTT	CASSPDSLQLFF
TRBJ2-5	TRBD2	many	TRBV12-3/TRBV12-4	TGTGCCAGCAGTGTGACTAGCGGGGGAGTAATAGAGACCCAGTACTTC	CASSVTSGGVIETQYF
TRBJ1-1	NA	NA	TRBV5-1	TGCGCCAGCAGCTCCAGCTTGGGGGGGAGCACTGAAGCTTTCTTT	CASSSSLGGSTEAFF
TRBJ2-7	TRBD2	NA	TRBV4-3	TGCGCCAGCAGCCGCACTTTACTAGCGGGGGGCTCTAGCTCCTACAATGAGCAGTACTTC	CASSRTLLAGGSSSYNEQYF
TRBJ1-5	NA	many	TRBV3-1	TGTGCCAGCAGCCAAGATAGCGGGGGCAGCAATCAGCCCCAGCATTTT	CASSQDSGGSNQPQHF
TRBJ2-3	NA	many	TRBV29-1	TGCAGCTCAGCAGAGGATACGCAGTATTTT	CSSAEDTQYF
TRBJ1-2	NA	few	TRBV3-1	TGTGCCAGCAGCTATATCGACCGGGGGGGCTACACCTTC	CASSYIDRGGYTF
TRBJ2-5	TRBD2	NA	TRBV3-1	TGTGCCAGCAGCCACGGGACTAGCGGGGGGGCCCGAAAGACCCAGTACTTC	CASSHGTSGGARKTQYF
TRBJ2-1	NA	NA	TRBV5-1	TGCGCCAGCAGCTTGGGGTTTGATGAGCAGTTCTTC	CASSLGFDEQFF
TRBJ2-7	NA	many	TRBV20-1	TGCAGTGCCAGAAATCCAGAGGGACTCTACGAGCAGTACTTC	CSARNPEGLYEQYF
TRBJ1-5	NA	few	TRBV12-3/TRBV12-4	TGTGCCAGCAGTTTCGCAGGACAGAGAAATCAGCCCCAGCATTTT	CASSFAGQRNQPQHF
TRBJ2-5	TRBD2	many	TRBV9	TGTGCCAGCAGTAGAGGGAGGAGCGGGGGTCCCCAAGAGACCCAGTACTTC	CASSRGRSGGPQETQYF
TRBJ2-1	TRBD1	NA	TRBV7-3	TGTGCCAGCAGCTCGGACAGGACAGGGAGTGAGCAGTTCTTC	CASSSDRTGSEQFF
TRBJ2-3	TRBD1	few	TRBV24-1	TGTGCCACCAGTGACCTGGGACAGAGCACAGATACGCAGTATTTT	CATSDLGQSTDTQYF
TRBJ2-7	NA	many	TRBV5-6	TGTGCCAGCAGCTTAAGAGGGTTGGCCTACGAGCAGTACTTC	CASSLRGLAYEQYF
TRBJ2-7	NA	few	TRBV6-5	TGTGCCAGCAGTCGGACGGAATCCTACGGGCAGTACTTC	CASSRTESYGQYF
TRBJ1-5	TRBD1	NA	TRBV5-6	TGTGCCAGCAGCATAGGACAGGGCAGTCAGCCCCAGCATTTT	CASSIGQGSQPQHF
TRBJ1-2	TRBD1	many	TRBV10-3	TGTGCCATCAGTGACAGGACAGGGGATGGCTACACCTTC	CAISDRTGDGYTF
TRBJ2-5	NA	many	TRBV18	TGTGCCAGCTCCCTCAGAGGCAGCCCGGCTCAAGAGACCCAGTACTTC	CASSLRGSPAQETQYF
TRBJ2-3	TRBD1	NA	TRBV12-3/TRBV12-4	TGTGCCAGCAGTTCCGGGACAGGGAAGCGGGCCACAGATACGCAGTATTTT	CASSSGTGKRATDTQYF
TRBJ2-3	NA	NA	TRBV7-9	TGTGCCAGCAGCCCCGATGATGTGGGGCGGGGCCACACAGATACGCAGTATTTT	CASSPDDVGRGHTDTQYF
TRBJ2-5	TRBD1	many	TRBV9	TGTGCCAGCAGCGTAGGTCCCCCCGGGACAGGGTTTGTGACCCAGTACTTC	CASSVGPPGTGFVTQYF
TRBJ1-2	NA	many	TRBV7-9	TGTGCCAGCAGCGCCCAAGGAGCGGATGGCTACACCTTC	CASSAQGADGYTF
TRBJ2-3	TRBD2	NA	TRBV28	TGTGCCAGCATTAGGTTAGCGGGAGTCGCAGATACGCAGTATTTT	CASIRLAGVADTQYF
TRBJ2-3	NA	many	TRBV4-3	TGCGCCAGCAGCCAAGTTGGCAGGGCCACAGATACGCAGTATTTT	CASSQVGRATDTQYF
TRBJ1-2	NA	many	TRBV27	TGTGCCAGCAGTTCCGGAGGACACTCTAACTATGGCTACACCTTC	CASSSGGHSNYGYTF
TRBJ2-1	TRBD2	NA	TRBV9	TGTGCCAGCAGCTCAAGCGGGAGAGGGTACAATGAGCAGTTCTTC	CASSSSGRGYNEQFF
TRBJ2-1	NA	few	TRBV5-1	TGCGCCAGCAGTCCCATACAAGCGGAGAACAATGAGCAGTTCTTC	CASSPIQAENNEQFF
TRBJ2-7	TRBD2	NA	TRBV7-6	TGTGCCAGCAGCTTAAGTACTAGCGGGGGGGCTCGGAACAATGAGCAGTACTTC	CASSLSTSGGARNNEQYF
TRBJ1-2	NA	NA	TRBV10-3	TGTGCCATCAGTGAGTCGACACAACAGGGAGATGGCTACACCTTC	CAISESTQQGDGYTF
TRBJ2-3	TRBD2	NA	TRBV6-2/TRBV6-3	TGTGCCAGCATCCCAAACGGCGGGGGGGGCACAGATACGCAGTATTTT	CASIPNGGGGTDTQYF
TRBJ1-2	TRBD1	NA	TRBV3-1	TGTGCCAGCAGCCAAGGCCCGGGACAGGAGGGCTACACCTTC	CASSQGPGQEGYTF
TRBJ2-7	NA	many	TRBV10-3	TGTGCCATCAGTGAGGCAGGGCCCTACGAGCAGTACTTC	CAISEAGPYEQYF
TRBJ2-3	NA	many	TRBV6-5	TGTGCCAGCAGTTACTCGAGGTCTGCCGGCAAGGGGGGTACGCGGTATTTT	CASSYSRSAGKGGTRYF
TRBJ2-3	TRBD2	many	TRBV5-1	TGCGCCAGCATGCAGGGCGGACTAGCGGCTAGCACAGATACGCAGTATTTT	CASMQGGLAASTDTQYF
TRBJ2-1	NA	many	TRBV5-1	TGCGCCAGCAGCTTCGGGACAAACATTTACAATGAGCAGTTCTTC	CASSFGTNIYNEQFF
TRBJ1-2	NA	NA	TRBV3-1	TGTGCCAGCAGCCCCCAAATGGCAGGGCACAGCTACACCTTC	CASSPQMAGHSYTF
TRBJ1-2	NA	NA	TRBV29-1	TGCAGCGTTGAAGATCTTCAGGGAAACCCGGGTGGCTACACCTTC	CSVEDLQGNPGGYTF
TRBJ2-1	TRBD2	many	TRBV3-1	TGTGCCAGCAGCCACATGAGCGGGGCCAATGAGCAGTTCTTC	CASSHMSGANEQFF
TRBJ1-2	TRBD1	NA	TRBV2	TGTGCCTGTCAGACAGGGGCTCTCAACTATGGCTACACCTTC	CACQTGALNYGYTF
TRBJ2-1	NA	few	TRBV18	TGTGCCAGCTCACTCTGGGGGGAAGAGTTATGGGAGCAGTTCTTC	CASSLWGEELWEQFF
TRBJ1-2	NA	many	TRBV7-9	TGTGCCAGCAGCTTAGATTTGGCGGGATCCCTTACCTATGGCTACACCTTC	CASSLDLAGSLTYGYTF
TRBJ2-7	NA	many	TRBV28	TGTGCCAGCAGTTTATCCGGGACACCGACCTACGAGCAGTACTTC	CASSLSGTPTYEQYF
TRBJ2-5	TRBD2	NA	TRBV7-9	TGTGCCAGCAGCCGGGCGGGGGGACCGCCGGCCCAGTACTTC	CASSRAGGPPAQYF
TRBJ2-3	NA	NA	TRBV24-1	TGTGCCACCAGTGACACCGAGAGGAGCACAGATACGCAGTATTTT	CATSDTERSTDTQYF